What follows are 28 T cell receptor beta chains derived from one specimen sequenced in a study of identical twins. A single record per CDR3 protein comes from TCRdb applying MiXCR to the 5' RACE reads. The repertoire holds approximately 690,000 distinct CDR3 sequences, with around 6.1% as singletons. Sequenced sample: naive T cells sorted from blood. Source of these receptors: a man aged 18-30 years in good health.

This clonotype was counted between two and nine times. The CDR3 DNA reads TGTGCCAGCAGTTACATCCCCTCGGGAGATGAGCAGTTCTTC. Residues: CASSYIPSGDEQFF. The chain is built from TRBV6-5 and TRBJ2-1; possibly TRBD2 for D (6 bases). The length of the CDR3 is 14 residues. V shed 2 bases and J shed 8 bases, with 13 bases lying between them. CDR1 and CDR2 from the germline V gene are MNHEY and SVGAGI.

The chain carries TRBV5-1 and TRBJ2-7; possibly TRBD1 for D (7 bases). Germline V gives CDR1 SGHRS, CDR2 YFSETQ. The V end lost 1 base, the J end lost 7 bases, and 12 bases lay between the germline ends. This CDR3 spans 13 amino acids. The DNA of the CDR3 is TGCGCCAGCAGCTTGACAGGGGAGGAGGAGCAGTACGTC. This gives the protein CASSLTGEEEQYV.

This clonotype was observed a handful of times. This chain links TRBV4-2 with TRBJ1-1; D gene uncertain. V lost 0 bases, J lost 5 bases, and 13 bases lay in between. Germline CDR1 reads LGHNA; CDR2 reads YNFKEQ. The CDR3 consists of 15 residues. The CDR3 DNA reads TGTGCCAGCAGCCAAGATGGTGACCAAGGGACTGAAGCTTTCTTT. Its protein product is CASSQDGDQGTEAFF.

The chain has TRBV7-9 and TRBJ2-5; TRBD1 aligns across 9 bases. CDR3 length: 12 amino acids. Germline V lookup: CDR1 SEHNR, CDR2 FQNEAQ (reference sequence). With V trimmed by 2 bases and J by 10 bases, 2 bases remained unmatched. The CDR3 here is CASSLRDRVQYF. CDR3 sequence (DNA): TGTGCCAGCAGCTTAAGGGACAGGGTCCAGTACTTC.

CDR3 residues: CASSLTGTSYGAGFDEQFF. CDR3 coding DNA: TGCGCCAGCAGCCTAACCGGGACTAGTTATGGTGCCGGGTTCGATGAGCAGTTCTTC. This chain uses TRBV5-1 with TRBJ2-1; 8 bases fit TRBD2. The germline V gene has CDR1 SGHRS and CDR2 YFSETQ. The CDR3 runs to 19 residues. V lost 4 bases to trimming and J lost 8 bases; unmatched junction nucleotides: 23.

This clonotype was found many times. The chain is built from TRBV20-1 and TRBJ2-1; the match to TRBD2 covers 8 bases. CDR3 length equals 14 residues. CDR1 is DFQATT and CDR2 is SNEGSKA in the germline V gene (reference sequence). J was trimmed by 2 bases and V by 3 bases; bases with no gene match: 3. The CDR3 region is CSASPAGAYNEQFF. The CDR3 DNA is TGCAGTGCTAGTCCAGCGGGAGCCTACAATGAGCAGTTCTTC.

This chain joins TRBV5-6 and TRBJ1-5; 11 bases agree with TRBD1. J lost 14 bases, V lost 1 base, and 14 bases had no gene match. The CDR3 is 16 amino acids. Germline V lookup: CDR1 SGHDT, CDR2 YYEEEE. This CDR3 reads CASSLRVGTGGEPEHF. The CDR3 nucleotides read TGTGCCAGCAGCTTGAGGGTTGGGACAGGGGGGGAACCTGAGCATTTT.

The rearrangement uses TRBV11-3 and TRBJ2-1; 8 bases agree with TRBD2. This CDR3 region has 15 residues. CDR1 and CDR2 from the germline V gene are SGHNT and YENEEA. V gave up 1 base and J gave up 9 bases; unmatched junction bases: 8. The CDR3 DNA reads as TGTGCCAGCAGCTTAGCGGGAGGGCCGGATGGTGAGCAGTTCTTC. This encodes CASSLAGGPDGEQFF.

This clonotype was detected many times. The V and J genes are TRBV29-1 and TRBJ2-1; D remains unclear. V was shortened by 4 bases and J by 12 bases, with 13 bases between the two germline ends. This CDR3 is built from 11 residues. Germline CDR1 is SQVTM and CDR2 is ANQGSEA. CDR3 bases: TGCAGCGTTGTTGTGGCGGAAGGGCAGTTCTTC. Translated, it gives CSVVVAEGQFF.

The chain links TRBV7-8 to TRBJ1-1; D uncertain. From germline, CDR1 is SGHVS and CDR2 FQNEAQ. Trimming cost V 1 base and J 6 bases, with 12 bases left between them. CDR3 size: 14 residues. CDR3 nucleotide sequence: TGTGCCAGCAGCTTAGAGACCCCTTTAGCTGAAGCTTTCTTT. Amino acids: CASSLETPLAEAFF. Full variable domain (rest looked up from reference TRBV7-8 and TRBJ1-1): GAGVSQSPRYKVAKRGQDVALRCDPISGHVSLFWYQQALGQGPEFLTYFQNEAQLDKSGLPSDRFFAERPEGSVSTLKIQRTQQEDSAVYLCASSLETPLAEAFFGQGTRLTVV.

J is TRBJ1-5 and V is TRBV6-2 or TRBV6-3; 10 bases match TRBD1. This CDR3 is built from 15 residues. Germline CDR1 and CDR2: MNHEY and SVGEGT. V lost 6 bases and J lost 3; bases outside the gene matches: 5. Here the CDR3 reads CASSNGQGVNQPQHF. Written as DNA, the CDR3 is TGTGCCAGCAGCAACGGACAGGGGGTCAATCAGCCCCAGCATTTT.

This chain's CDR3 is CASSESGYEKLFF. Here the CDR3 DNA reads TGTGCCAGCAGTGAGTCGGGGTATGAAAAACTGTTTTTT. V and J are TRBV6-1 and TRBJ1-4; no firm D call. This CDR3 spans 13 amino acids. Trimming removed 3 bases at V and 6 bases at J, with 8 bases between. Germline V gene sequence: CDR1 MNHNS, CDR2 SASEGT.

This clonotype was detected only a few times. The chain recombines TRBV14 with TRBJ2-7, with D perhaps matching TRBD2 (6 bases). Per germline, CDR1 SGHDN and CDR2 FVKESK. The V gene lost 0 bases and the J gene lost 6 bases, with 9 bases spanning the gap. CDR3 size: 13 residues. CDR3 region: CASSQDGGVEQYF. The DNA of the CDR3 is TGTGCCAGCAGCCAAGATGGAGGGGTCGAGCAGTACTTC.

This CDR3 reads CAITARTGSGANVLTF. DNA for the CDR3: TGTGCCATCACCGCCCGGACAGGGTCTGGGGCCAACGTCCTGACTTTC. The chain is built from TRBV10-3 and TRBJ2-6, with 8 bases that match TRBD1. The CDR3 is 16 amino acids. Trimming took 7 bases from V and 1 from J; bases not matched to a gene: 6. CDR1 is ENHRY, CDR2 SYGVKD, per germline.

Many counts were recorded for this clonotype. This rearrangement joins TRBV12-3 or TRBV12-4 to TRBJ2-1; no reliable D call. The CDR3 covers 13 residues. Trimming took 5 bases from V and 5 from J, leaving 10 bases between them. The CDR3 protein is CASSKDGHNEQFF. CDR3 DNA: TGTGCCAGCAGTAAGGATGGGCACAATGAGCAGTTCTTC.

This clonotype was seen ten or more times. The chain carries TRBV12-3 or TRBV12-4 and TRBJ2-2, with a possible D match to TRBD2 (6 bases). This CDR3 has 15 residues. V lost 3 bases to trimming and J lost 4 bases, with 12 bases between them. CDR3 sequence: CASSFKAGPTGELFF. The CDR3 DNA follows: TGTGCCAGCAGTTTTAAGGCGGGACCCACCGGGGAGCTGTTTTTT.

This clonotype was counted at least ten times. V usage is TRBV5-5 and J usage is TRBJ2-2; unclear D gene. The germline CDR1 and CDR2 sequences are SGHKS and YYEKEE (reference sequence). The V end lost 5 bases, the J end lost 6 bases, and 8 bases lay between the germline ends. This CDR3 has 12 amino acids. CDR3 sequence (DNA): TGTGCCAGCAGACTTCCAGCCGGGGAGCTGTTTTTT. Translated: CASRLPAGELFF.

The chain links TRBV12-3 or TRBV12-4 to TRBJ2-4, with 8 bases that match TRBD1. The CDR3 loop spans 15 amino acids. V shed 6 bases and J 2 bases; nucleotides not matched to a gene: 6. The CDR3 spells CASSRTGGTKNIQYF. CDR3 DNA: TGTGCCAGCAGCCGAACAGGGGGTACCAAAAACATTCAGTACTTC.

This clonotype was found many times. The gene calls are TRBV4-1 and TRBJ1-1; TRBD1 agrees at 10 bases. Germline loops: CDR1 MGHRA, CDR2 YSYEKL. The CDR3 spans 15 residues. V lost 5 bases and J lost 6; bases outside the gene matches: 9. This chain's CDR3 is CASSSWTGGVAEAFF. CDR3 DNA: TGCGCCAGCAGCTCCTGGACAGGGGGGGTTGCTGAAGCTTTCTTT.

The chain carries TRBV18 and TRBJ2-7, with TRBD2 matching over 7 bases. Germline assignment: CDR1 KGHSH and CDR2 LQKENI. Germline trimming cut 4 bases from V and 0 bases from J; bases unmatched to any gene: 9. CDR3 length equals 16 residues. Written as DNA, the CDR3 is TGTGCCAGCTCACGAGTCGACCGGGACTACTCCTACGAGCAGTACTTC. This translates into CASSRVDRDYSYEQYF.

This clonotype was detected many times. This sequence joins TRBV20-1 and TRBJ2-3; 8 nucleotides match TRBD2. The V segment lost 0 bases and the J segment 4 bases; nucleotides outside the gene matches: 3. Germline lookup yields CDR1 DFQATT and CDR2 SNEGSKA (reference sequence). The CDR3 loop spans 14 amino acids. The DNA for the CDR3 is TGCAGTGCTAGAGATATGCGGGGGGCAGATACGCAGTATTTT. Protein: CSARDMRGADTQYF.

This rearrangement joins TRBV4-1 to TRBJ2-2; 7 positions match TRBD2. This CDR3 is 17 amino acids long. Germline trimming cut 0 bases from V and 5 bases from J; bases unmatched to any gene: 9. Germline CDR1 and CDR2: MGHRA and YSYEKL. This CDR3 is CASSQEWEGRGTGELFF. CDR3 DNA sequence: TGCGCCAGCAGCCAAGAATGGGAGGGGCGGGGAACCGGGGAGCTGTTTTTT.

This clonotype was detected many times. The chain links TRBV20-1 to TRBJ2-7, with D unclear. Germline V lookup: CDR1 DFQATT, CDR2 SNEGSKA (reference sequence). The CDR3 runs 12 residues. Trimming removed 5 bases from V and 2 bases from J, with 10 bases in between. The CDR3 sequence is CSASDAAYEQYF. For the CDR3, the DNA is TGCAGTGCTTCGGACGCAGCCTACGAGCAGTACTTC.

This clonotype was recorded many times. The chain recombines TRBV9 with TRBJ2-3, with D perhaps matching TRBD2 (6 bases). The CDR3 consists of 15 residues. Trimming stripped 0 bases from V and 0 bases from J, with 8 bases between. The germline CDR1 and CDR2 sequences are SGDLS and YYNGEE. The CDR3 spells CASSVDGGSTDTQYF. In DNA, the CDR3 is TGTGCCAGCAGCGTAGACGGGGGAAGCACAGATACGCAGTATTTT.

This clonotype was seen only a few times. Here the CDR3 DNA reads TGCGCCAGCACTCTGGACTTACCAAAGTACGTC. It translates to CASTLDLPKYV. The chain couples TRBV10-1 to TRBJ2-7; D might be TRBD2 (5 bases). The CDR3 sequence is 11 residues long. CDR1 is WNHNN and CDR2 is SYGVQD in the germline V gene (reference sequence). V was pared by 7 bases and J by 11 bases, with 15 bases between.

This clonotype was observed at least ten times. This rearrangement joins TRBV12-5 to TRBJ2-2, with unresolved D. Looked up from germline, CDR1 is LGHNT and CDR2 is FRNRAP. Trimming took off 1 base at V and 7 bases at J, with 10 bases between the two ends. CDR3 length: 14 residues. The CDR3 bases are TGTGCTAGTGGTTTGGCCCTCGGAGACGGGGAGCTGTTTTTT. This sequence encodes CASGLALGDGELFF. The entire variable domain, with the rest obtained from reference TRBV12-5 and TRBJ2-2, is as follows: DARVTQTPRHKVTEMGQEVTMRCQPILGHNTVFWYRQTMMQGLELLAYFRNRAPLDDSGMPKDRFSAEMPDATLATLKIQPSEPRDSAVYFCASGLALGDGELFFGEGSRLTVL.

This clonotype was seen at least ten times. This CDR3 is CASSSADYEQFF. The CDR3 DNA reads TGCGCCAGCAGCTCGGCGGATTATGAGCAGTTCTTC. The chain is built from TRBV5-1 and TRBJ2-1, with no clear D. The CDR3 extends over 12 amino acids. Trimming cost V 3 bases and J 8 bases, with 9 bases left between them. Germline CDR1 and CDR2: SGHRS and YFSETQ.

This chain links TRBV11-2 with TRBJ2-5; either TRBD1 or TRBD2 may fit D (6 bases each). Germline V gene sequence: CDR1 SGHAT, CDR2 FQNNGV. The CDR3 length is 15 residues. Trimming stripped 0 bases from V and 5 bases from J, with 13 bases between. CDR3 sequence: CASSLELGGGETQYF. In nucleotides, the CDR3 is TGTGCCAGCAGCTTAGAACTCGGAGGGGGGGAGACCCAGTACTTC.